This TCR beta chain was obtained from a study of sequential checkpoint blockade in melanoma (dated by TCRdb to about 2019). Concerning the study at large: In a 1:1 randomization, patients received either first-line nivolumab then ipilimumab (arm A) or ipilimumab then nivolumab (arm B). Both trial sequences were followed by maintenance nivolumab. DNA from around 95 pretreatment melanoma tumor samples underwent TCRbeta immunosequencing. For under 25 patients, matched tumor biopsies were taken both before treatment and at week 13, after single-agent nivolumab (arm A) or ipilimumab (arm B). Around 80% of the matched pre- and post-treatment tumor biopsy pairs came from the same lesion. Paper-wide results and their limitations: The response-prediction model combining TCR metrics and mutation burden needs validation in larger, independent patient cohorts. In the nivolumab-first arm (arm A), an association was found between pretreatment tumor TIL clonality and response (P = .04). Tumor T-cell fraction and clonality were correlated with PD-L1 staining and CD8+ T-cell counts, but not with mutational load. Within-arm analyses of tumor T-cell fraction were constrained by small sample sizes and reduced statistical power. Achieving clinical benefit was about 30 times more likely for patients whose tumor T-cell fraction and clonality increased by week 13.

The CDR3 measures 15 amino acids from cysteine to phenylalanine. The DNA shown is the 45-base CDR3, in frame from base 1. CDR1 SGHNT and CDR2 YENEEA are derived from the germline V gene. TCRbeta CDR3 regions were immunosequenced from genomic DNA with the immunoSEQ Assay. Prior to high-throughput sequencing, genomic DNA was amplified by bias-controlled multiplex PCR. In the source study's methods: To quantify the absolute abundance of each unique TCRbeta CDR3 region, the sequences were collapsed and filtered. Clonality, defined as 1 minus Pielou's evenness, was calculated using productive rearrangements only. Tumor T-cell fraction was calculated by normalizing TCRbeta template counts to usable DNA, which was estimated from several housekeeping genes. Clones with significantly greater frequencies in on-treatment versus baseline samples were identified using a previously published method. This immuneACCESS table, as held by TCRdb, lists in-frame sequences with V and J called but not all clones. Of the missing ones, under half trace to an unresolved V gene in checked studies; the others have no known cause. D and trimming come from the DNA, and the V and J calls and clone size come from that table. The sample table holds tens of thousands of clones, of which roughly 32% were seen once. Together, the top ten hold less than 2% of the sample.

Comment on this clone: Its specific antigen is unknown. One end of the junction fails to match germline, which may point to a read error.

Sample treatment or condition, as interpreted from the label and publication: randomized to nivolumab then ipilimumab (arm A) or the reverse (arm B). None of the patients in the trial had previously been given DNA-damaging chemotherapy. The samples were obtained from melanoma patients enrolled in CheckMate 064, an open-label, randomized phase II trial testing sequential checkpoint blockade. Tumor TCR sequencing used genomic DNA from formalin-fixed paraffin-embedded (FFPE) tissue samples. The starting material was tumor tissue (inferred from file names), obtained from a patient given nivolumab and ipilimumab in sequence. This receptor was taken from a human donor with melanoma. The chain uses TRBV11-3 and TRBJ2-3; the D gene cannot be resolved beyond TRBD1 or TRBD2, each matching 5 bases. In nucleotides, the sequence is TGTGCTAGCAGCTTAAATCCCGGGACCTCAGATACGCAGTATTTT. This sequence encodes CASSLNPGTSDTQYF.